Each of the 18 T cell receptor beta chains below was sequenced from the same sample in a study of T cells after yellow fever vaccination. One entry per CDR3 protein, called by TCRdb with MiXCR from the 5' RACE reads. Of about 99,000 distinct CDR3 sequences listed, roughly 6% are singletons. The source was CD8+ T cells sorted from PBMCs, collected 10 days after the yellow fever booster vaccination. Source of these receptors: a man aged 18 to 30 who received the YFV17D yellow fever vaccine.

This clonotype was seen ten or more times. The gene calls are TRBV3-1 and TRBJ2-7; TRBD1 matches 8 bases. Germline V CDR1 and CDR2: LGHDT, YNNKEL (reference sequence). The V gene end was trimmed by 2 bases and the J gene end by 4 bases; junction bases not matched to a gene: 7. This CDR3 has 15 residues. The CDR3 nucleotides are TGTGCCAGCAGCCAACTGACAGGGGTCGAATACGAGCAGTACTTC. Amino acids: CASSQLTGVEYEQYF.

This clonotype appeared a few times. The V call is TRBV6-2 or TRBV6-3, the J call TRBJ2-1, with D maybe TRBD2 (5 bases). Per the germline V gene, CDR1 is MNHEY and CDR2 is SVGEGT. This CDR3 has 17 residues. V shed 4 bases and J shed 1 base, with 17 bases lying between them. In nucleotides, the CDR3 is TGTGCCAGCAGTTTCTCAAAGAGGGCGGAATCCTACAATGAGCAGTTCTTC. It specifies CASSFSKRAESYNEQFF.

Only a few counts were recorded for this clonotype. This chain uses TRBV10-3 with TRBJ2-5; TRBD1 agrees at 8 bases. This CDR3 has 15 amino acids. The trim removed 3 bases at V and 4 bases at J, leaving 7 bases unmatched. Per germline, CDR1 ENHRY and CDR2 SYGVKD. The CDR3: CAISDKDRERETQYF. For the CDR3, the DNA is TGTGCCATCAGTGATAAGGACAGGGAGCGAGAGACCCAGTACTTC.

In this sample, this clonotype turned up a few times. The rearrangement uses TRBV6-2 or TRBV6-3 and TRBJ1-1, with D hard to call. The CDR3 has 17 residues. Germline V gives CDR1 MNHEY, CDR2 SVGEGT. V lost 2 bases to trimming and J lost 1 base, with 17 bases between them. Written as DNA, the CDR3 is TGTGCCAGCAGTTACCGGCCTGATCTACGGGAGAACACTGAAGCTTTCTTT. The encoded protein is CASSYRPDLRENTEAFF.

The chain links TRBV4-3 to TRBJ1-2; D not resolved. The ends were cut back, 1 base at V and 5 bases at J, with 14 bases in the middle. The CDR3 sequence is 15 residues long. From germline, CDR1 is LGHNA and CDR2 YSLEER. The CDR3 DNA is TGCGCCAGCAGCCAAGGTCAAGGACTTCAATATGGCTACACCTTC. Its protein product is CASSQGQGLQYGYTF.

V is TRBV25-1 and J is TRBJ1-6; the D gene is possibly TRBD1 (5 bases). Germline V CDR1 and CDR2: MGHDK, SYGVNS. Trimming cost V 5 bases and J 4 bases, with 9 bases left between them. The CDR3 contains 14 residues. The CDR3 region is CASSPTGYNSPLHF. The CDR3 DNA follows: TGTGCCAGCAGTCCTACAGGTTATAATTCACCCCTCCACTTT. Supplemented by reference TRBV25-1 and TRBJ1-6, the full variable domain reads EADIYQTPRYLVIGTGKKITLECSQTMGHDKMYWYQQDPGMELHLIHYSYGVNSTEKGDLSSESTVSRIRTEHFPLTLESARPSHTSQYLCASSPTGYNSPLHFGNGTRLTVT.

The CDR3 reads CASSLGQGTYNEQFF. The CDR3 region has the DNA TGTGCCAGCTCCCTCGGACAGGGCACCTACAATGAGCAGTTCTTC. This sequence joins TRBV9 and TRBJ2-1; 8 nucleotides align to TRBD1. With V trimmed by 7 bases and J by 2 bases, 8 bases remained unmatched. The CDR3 covers 15 residues. The V gene's germline CDR1 is SGDLS and CDR2 YYNGEE.

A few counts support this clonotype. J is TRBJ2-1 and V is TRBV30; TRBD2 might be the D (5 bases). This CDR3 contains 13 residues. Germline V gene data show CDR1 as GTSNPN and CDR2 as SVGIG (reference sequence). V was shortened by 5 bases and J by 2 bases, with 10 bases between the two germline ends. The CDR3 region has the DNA TGTGCCTGGGAGGGATTTACCTACAATGAGCAGTTCTTC. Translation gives CAWEGFTYNEQFF. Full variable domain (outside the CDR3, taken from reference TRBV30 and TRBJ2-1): SQTIHQWPATLVQPVGSPLSLECTVEGTSNPNLYWYRQAAGRGLQLLFYSVGIGQISSEVPQNLSASRPQDRQFILSSKKLLLSDSGFYLCAWEGFTYNEQFFGPGTRLTVL.

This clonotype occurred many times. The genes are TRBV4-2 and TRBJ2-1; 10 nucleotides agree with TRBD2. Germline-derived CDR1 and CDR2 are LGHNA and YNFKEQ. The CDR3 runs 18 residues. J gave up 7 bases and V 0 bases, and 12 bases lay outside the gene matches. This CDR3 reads CASSQDPGSSGGRNEQFF. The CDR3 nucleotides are TGTGCCAGCAGCCAAGACCCCGGGTCTAGCGGGGGCCGAAATGAGCAGTTCTTC.

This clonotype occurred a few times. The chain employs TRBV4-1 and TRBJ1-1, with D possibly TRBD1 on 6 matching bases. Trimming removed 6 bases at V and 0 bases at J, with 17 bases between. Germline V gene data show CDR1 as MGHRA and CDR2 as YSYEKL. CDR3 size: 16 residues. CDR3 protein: CASRERDTSLNTEAFF. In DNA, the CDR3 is TGCGCCAGCAGGGAGAGGGACACCTCCCTGAACACTGAAGCTTTCTTT.

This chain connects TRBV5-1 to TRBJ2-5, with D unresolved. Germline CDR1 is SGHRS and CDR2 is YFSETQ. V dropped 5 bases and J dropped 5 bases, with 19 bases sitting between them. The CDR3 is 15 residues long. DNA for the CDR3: TGCGCCAGCAGTCCAGGAGAGGCTGCATGGGAGACCCAGTACTTC. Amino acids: CASSPGEAAWETQYF.

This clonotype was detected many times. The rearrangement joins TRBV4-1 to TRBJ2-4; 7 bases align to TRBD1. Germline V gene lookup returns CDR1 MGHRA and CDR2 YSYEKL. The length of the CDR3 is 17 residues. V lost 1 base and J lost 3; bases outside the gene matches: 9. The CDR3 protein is CASSQGPAGGDKNIQYF. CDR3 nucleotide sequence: TGCGCCAGCAGCCAAGGGCCCGCAGGGGGAGACAAAAACATTCAGTACTTC.

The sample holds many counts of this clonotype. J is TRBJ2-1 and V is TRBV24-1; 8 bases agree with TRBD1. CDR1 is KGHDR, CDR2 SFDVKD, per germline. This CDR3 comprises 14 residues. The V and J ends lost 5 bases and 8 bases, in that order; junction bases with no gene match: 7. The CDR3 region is CATSGQGASYEQFF. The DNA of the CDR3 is TGTGCCACCAGTGGTCAGGGGGCGAGTTATGAGCAGTTCTTC.

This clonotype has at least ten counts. The CDR3: CASSPGIGLGYNEQFF. CDR3 coding DNA: TGTGCCAGCAGCCCAGGGATTGGACTAGGCTACAATGAGCAGTTCTTC. The genes are TRBV7-9 and TRBJ2-1, with 7 nucleotides matching TRBD2. The V and J ends lost 5 bases and 3 bases, in that order; junction bases with no gene match: 10. Germline V gene data show CDR1 as SEHNR and CDR2 as FQNEAQ (reference sequence). CDR3 size: 16 residues.

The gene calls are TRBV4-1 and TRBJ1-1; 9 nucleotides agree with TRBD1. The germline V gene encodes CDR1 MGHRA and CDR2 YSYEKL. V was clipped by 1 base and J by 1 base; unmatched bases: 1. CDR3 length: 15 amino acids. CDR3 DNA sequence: TGCGCCAGCAGCCAAGTGACAGGGGGGAACACTGAAGCTTTCTTT. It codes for CASSQVTGGNTEAFF.

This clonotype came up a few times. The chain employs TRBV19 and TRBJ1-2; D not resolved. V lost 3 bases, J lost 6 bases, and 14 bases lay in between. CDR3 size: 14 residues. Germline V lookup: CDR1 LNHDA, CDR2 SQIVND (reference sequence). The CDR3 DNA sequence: TGTGCCAGTAGTATGAGGCCCCCGTCACATGGCTACACCTTC. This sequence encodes CASSMRPPSHGYTF.

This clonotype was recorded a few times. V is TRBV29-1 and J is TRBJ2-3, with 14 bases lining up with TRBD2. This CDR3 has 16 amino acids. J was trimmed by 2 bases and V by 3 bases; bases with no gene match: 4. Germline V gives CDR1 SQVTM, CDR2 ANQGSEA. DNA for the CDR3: TGCAGCGTTGAGGGACTAGCGGGGGCCTACACAGATACGCAGTATTTT. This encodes CSVEGLAGAYTDTQYF.

The CDR3 coding sequence is TGTGCCAGCAGTTCCGGACCAAGGCTAGAGACCCAGTACTTC. Its translation is CASSSGPRLETQYF. V gene TRBV6-2 or TRBV6-3 combines with J gene TRBJ2-5; the D is unclear. The CDR3 runs 14 residues. Germline CDR1 and CDR2: MNHEY and SVGEGT. The V end lost 4 bases, the J end lost 4 bases, and 13 bases lay between the germline ends.